These T cell receptor beta chains were read from a single sample in a study of response to subunit inactivated influenza vaccine. MiXCR was run by TCRdb on the RT-PCR reads, yielding one entry per CDR3 protein. The data show 700,000 to 800,000 distinct CDR3 sequences, roughly 20% seen once. The specimen comprised PBMCs from blood, sampled approximately 5 days after vaccination. The receptors here all came from a man aged 45-65 years who received an inactivated influenza vaccine. Both conserved end residues are part of each CDR3. A D gene is named only where the DNA matches it firmly. Not every row has a clone size; where given, it reads once, few, many or a size class.

>NA|TRBJ2-7|TRBV6-5|NA
TGTGCCAGCAGTTTCAGTACAGGGATCTACGAGCAGTACTTC
CASSFSTGIYEQYF
>NA|TRBJ2-7|TRBV27|NA
TGTGCCAGCAGTTTATTTCTAGCCCAATCTCACGAGCAGTACTTC
CASSLFLAQSHEQYF
>NA|TRBJ2-1|TRBV7-2|NA
TGTGCCAGCAGCATACCCTACAATGACCAGTTCTTC
CASSIPYNDQFF
>NA|TRBJ2-5|TRBV10-2|NA
TGCGCCACCCGAGGGGAAAAACCGGGGACCCAGTACTTC
CATRGEKPGTQYF
>NA|TRBJ2-4|TRBV28|once
TGTGCCAGCAGTTTAGGAGGGACAGTAGCCAAAAACATTCAGTACTTC
CASSLGGTVAKNIQYF
>NA|TRBJ2-5|TRBV4-2|few
TGTGCCAGCAGCCAAGCGGGGCAAGAAGAGACCCAGTACTTC
CASSQAGQEETQYF
>NA|TRBJ2-1|TRBV7-3|NA
TGTGCCAGCAGCTTAAATTCGAATGAGCAGTTCTTC
CASSLNSNEQFF
>TRBD2|TRBJ2-5|TRBV7-2|NA
TGTGCCAGCGCTAGCGGGAGCGCGCAAGAGACCCAGTACTTC
CASASGSAQETQYF
>TRBD2|TRBJ2-1|TRBV28|NA
TGTGCCAGCAGTACCACCCTAGCGGGAGGGCCGAGATATGAGCAGTTCTTC
CASSTTLAGGPRYEQFF
>NA|TRBJ1-1|TRBV4-3|NA
TGCGCCAGCAGCCAAGAGTTGCCCACTGAAGCTTTCTTT
CASSQELPTEAFF
>TRBD2|TRBJ2-1|TRBV9|few
TGTGCCAGCAGCGAGCGGTCCCTAGCGGATTCCTACAATGAGCAGTTCTTC
CASSERSLADSYNEQFF
>NA|TRBJ2-2|TRBV12-3/TRBV12-4|few
TGTGCCACCACACCGGGGGCGGTTACCGGGGAGCTGTTTTTT
CATTPGAVTGELFF
>NA|TRBJ2-5|TRBV12-3/TRBV12-4|many
TGTGCCAGCAGTCCCACAGGGTCGGGGGAGACCCAGTACTTC
CASSPTGSGETQYF
>NA|TRBJ1-5|TRBV20-1|NA
TGCAGTGCTAGCAAGTCCTTTGACGGAGACTTCCATCAGCCCCAGCATTTT
CSASKSFDGDFHQPQHF